This T cell receptor (beta chain) was retrieved from a study of T cell repertoires in cytomegalovirus infection. In the study overall: Recently identified HLA-C-restricted and well-studied HLA-B-restricted CMV epitopes were used. The public TCR beta signatures pointed to both CMV infection and matching HLA type.

CDR1 and CDR2 (germline): SGHTA, FQGNSA. V shed 3 bases and J shed 5 bases, with 15 bases lying between them. The CDR3 is made up of 15 amino acids. TCRdb used MiXCR to reprocess the reads, holding one entry per CDR3 protein. The data show over 250,000 distinct CDR3 sequences, approximately 22% seen once. This clonotype was found many times. Its target is unknown. The clonotype originates from a human donor in good health (CMV status not recorded). Some clones in this sample may be carry-over from other donors' samples. This sample comprised cultured PBMCs, obtained from culture after CMV antigen stimulation. The J gene is TRBJ2-3, the V gene TRBV7-2; TRBD1 might be the D (6 bases). Written as DNA, the CDR3 is TGTGCCAGCAGCTTCACGCGACACAGGGAAGATACGCAGTATTTT. Encoded protein: CASSFTRHREDTQYF.